What follows are 3 T cell receptor beta chains derived from one specimen sequenced in a study of vaccination and CD4 T cells after COVID-19. Treatment reported: approximately 9-day PBMC culture with coronavirus spike peptide pools or control peptides (ViraFEST assay). Cultured CD4+ T-cell DNA underwent Oncomine TCR Beta short-read sequencing. Each CDR3 protein is one row after TCRdb ran MiXCR on the PCR reads. The table includes 15,000 to 25,000 distinct CDR3 sequences, around two fifths detected once. These receptors' targets are unknown. The sequencing sample was made of cultured CD4+ T cells from blood. The receptors come from a human donor with COVID-19.

Concerning this clonotype: Since no conserved phenylalanine or tryptophan closes the CDR3, a read error is the likely cause. This chain uses TRBV25-1 with TRBJ2-5; 10 nucleotides agree with TRBD2. The junction had 10 bases not matched to a gene; V was cut back by 4 bases and J by 5 bases. This CDR3 spans 16 amino acids. The germline CDR1 and CDR2 sequences are MGHDK and SYGVNS. CDR3 sequence reads: CASSVPAGGPSETQYL. As DNA, the CDR3 is TGTGCCAGCAGTGTTCCAGCGGGGGGGCCGTCTGAGACCCAGTACCTC.

The chain employs TRBV20-1 and TRBJ1-1; possibly TRBD1 for D (5 bases). This CDR3 contains 12 residues. Germline V gene sequence: CDR1 DFQATT, CDR2 SNEGSKA (reference sequence). Trimming shortened V by 3 bases and J by 7 bases, and 12 bases separated the two germline ends. The CDR3 nucleotides are TGCAGTGCTAGCCAACAGGTCGGTGAAGCTTTCTTT. As protein: CSASQQVGEAFF.

The chain uses TRBV19 and TRBJ1-2; 8 bases match TRBD1. The germline V gene encodes CDR1 LNHDA and CDR2 SQIVND (reference sequence). The J segment lost 8 bases and the V segment lost 6 bases, leaving 8 bases of the junction unmatched. The CDR3 totals 13 residues. The CDR3 sequence is CASRRDRRIGYTF. CDR3 DNA: TGTGCCAGTAGGCGGGACAGGAGGATCGGCTACACCTTC.